The source of this T cell receptor beta chain is a study of blood T cell repertoires in COVID-19. In the study overall: COVID-19 samples, acute and convalescent, were from the United States, Italy and Spain.

Methods used by the authors: For nucleated cells, counts were estimated from reference gene primer amplification. Measured with immunoSEQ multiplex PCR; TCRdb has only the in-frame clones, and not every one. That table is the source of V, J and clone size, and D and trimming were worked out from the DNA. This table has roughly 52,000 clones, about 86% appearing once. Note on this clone: Other DNA sequences from this sample encode an identical CDR3 as well.

The CDR3 covers 14 residues. V was clipped by 4 bases and J by 2 bases, with 13 bases between them. Germline V gives CDR1 SGHDT, CDR2 YYEEEE. The chain has TRBV5-6 and TRBJ2-7, with D tentatively TRBD2 (6 bases). Sequencing was performed on peripheral blood. The origin of this receptor is a man between 50 and 59 years old with acute or convalescent COVID-19. The CDR3 loop is CASSRGGAPYEQYF. CDR3 bases: TGTGCCAGCAGCCGAGGAGGGGCTCCCTACGAGCAGTACTTC.